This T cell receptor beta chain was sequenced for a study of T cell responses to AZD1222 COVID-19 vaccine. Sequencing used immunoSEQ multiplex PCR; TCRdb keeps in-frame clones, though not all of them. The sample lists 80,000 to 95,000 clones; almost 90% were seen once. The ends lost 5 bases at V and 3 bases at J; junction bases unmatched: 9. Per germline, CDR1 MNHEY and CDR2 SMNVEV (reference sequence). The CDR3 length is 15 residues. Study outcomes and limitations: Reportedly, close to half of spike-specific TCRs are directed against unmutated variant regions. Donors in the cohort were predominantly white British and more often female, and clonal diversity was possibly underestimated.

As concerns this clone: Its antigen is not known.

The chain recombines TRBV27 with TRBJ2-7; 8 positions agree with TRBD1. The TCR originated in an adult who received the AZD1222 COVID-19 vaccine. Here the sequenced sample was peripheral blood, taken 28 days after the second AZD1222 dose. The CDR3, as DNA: TGTGCCAGCAGTCCTTTTTTGGACAGGGTCTACGAGCAGTACTTC. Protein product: CASSPFLDRVYEQYF.